This T cell receptor (beta chain) came from a study of monozygotic twins with inflammatory bowel disease (dated by TCRdb to the late 2010s). About the full investigation: A total of 28 monozygotic twin pairs were included in the full study, comprising nine German pairs (four IBD-concordant, five IBD-discordant) and 19 IBD-discordant Danish pairs. Within discordant pairs, disease-associated traits were sought mainly by comparing IBD patients with their genetically identical healthy co-twins. Each individual had, on average, about 151 000 unique TCRalpha sequences and 181 000 unique TCRbeta sequences available for analysis.

The method was 5' RACE. Each TCR library was prepared from around 3.5 ug of total RNA. cDNA was synthesized with SMARTScribe reverse transcriptase in eight separate reactions per sample. During cDNA synthesis, unique molecular identifiers containing a 6-nucleotide sample barcode were introduced by template switching. Amplification of TCRalpha and TCRbeta cDNA involved two nested PCRs of 16 and 9 cycles, and each PCR was followed by bead purification. Before amplification, the cDNA was treated with uracil DNA-glycosylase and purified using the QIAquick PCR purification kit. The second PCR added Illumina TruSeq-compatible adapters along with sample-specific barcodes. Library quality and concentration were assessed using TapeStation and Qubit, and approximately 5 ng of each library was pooled. Pooled libraries were sequenced on an Illumina HiSeq2500 single-index Rapid Run with 2 x 100 bp reads and custom sequencing primers. As for how the authors treated the data: MiGEC version 1.2.6 was used for UMI-based consensus assembly, which corrected PCR and sequencing errors. V(D)J alignment, clonotype assembly and CDR3 extraction were performed with MiXCR version 2.1.1. To normalise gene usage, clonotype sharing and MAIT/NKT TCR abundance, the top 1000, 10 000 and 20 000 clonotypes in each sample were analysed. Diversity was computed as the inverse Simpson index with the vegan R package after downsampling to 27 000 UMIs. Paired Mann-Whitney U tests were applied to discordant twin pairs, with Benjamini-Hochberg correction for multiple testing. The reads went through TCRdb reprocessing, and each CDR3 protein sequence gets one entry with no DNA. The V and J calls and clone size come from TCRdb's table, not from the authors' own analysis. The sample's clone listing holds about 450,000 distinct CDR3 sequences. Together, the top ten hold 2.4% of the sample.

As for this clonotype: The antigen it recognizes is unknown.

The germline V gene (reference sequence) gives CDR1 as LNHDA and CDR2 as SQIVND. From cysteine to phenylalanine, the CDR3 is 16 amino acids long. DNA is not recorded here. From each donor, a 2.5 ml peripheral blood sample was drawn into PAXgene tubes and stored at -80 degrees C. Without any T cell sorting, total RNA was extracted from whole blood using the PAXgene blood miRNA kit on an automated QIAcube. Deep TCRalpha and TCRbeta repertoire profiling with unique molecular barcoding was performed on peripheral blood of monozygotic twin pairs concordant or discordant for inflammatory bowel disease. For every twin pair, smoking habits were documented, and each individual was categorised as a current, former or never smoker. Broader findings and caveats from the paper: Differing immunosuppressive treatments among patients may have added background noise and inter-individual variability to the repertoires. The results gave no support for a single strong signal or clonotype linked to IBD. The analysis was unable to tell different T cell subtypes apart. Repertoire similarity did not differ between concordant and discordant twins, possibly due to limited statistical power. Fewer clonotypes were shared with other individuals by IBD patients than by healthy twins, most markedly in patients showing signs of disease activity. IBD patients had lower TCRbeta repertoire diversity, measured by the inverse Simpson index, than their healthy co-twins.

The rearrangement joined TRBV19 to TRBJ1-4; the TRBD1 assignment by TCRdb is unverifiable without DNA. Specimen: blood. The sequence was collected from a human donor with ulcerative colitis or Crohn's disease, or a healthy co-twin of an affected twin (not recorded which). The CDR3 region: CASSTQYSGTGAKLFF.